The 27 T cell receptor beta chains below all came from one sample that was sequenced in a study of T cell responses to AZD1222 COVID-19 vaccine. The method was immunoSEQ multiplex PCR; TCRdb's version includes in-frame clones alone and lacks a portion of them. The top ten hold 4.5% of the sample, which has roughly 110,000 clones, 90% to 95% seen once. The sample consisted of peripheral blood, taken on day 0 of AZD1222 vaccination. The origin of the receptors is an adult in good health.

V and J are TRBV5-1 and TRBJ1-1, with a weak D call TRBD1 (5 bases). Trimming removed 0 bases from V and 8 bases from J, with 14 bases in between. The CDR3 is 14 residues long. Germline V gene data show CDR1 as SGHRS and CDR2 as YFSETQ. CDR3 protein: CASSLVGGTSEAFF. The CDR3 region has the DNA TGCGCCAGCAGCTTGGTCGGCGGGACCTCCGAAGCTTTCTTT.

The chain is built from TRBV12-3 or TRBV12-4 and TRBJ1-1; D gene unclear. V lost 6 bases to trimming and J lost 6 bases, with 14 bases between them. The CDR3 is 13 residues long. The CDR3 protein is CASRPNGLAEAFF. CDR3 nucleotides: TGTGCCAGCAGACCTAACGGACTCGCTGAAGCTTTCTTT.

The V call is TRBV21-1, the J call TRBJ2-2; the D call TRBD2 from the table was never checked on the DNA. TRBV21-1 is noted as a pseudogene. The CDR3 loop spans 19 amino acids. The DNA for the CDR3 is TGTGCCAGCAGCAAATACAGCGGGGGGGCTAAAAGTGAGGCCGGGGAGCTGTTTTTT. This gives the protein CASSKYSGGAKSEAGELFF.

The rearrangement joins TRBV12-3 or TRBV12-4 to TRBJ2-1, with 9 bases identical to TRBD1. This CDR3 spans 13 amino acids. With 7 bases clipped from V and 8 bases from J, the junction kept 6 bases outside the gene matches. The CDR3 loop reads CASTSGQGHEQFF. CDR3 sequence (DNA): TGTGCCAGCACCTCGGGACAGGGTCATGAGCAGTTCTTC.

The gene calls are TRBV19 and TRBJ1-2, with D hard to call. This CDR3 has 13 amino acids. Germline CDR1 and CDR2: LNHDA and SQIVND (reference sequence). V was trimmed by 5 bases and J by 6 bases, leaving 13 bases between them. CDR3 coding DNA: TGTGCCAGTAGTCCTCAGCTGTGGCATGGCTACACCTTC. Translation gives CASSPQLWHGYTF.

This clone has a handful of counts. The genes are TRBV7-9 and TRBJ2-7; 10 bases map to TRBD2. Germline V gives CDR1 SEHNR, CDR2 FQNEAQ (reference sequence). Germline trimming cut 3 bases from V and 5 bases from J; bases unmatched to any gene: 4. The CDR3 spans 14 residues. Written as DNA, the CDR3 is TGTGCCAGCAGCTTCGTCGGGACTAGCGACGAGCAGTACTTC. It codes for CASSFVGTSDEQYF.

This sequence joins TRBV7-2 and TRBJ2-7; TRBD1 agrees at 8 bases. Germline V CDR1 and CDR2: SGHTA, FQGNSA. With V trimmed by 5 bases and J by 2 bases, 5 bases remained unmatched. This CDR3 has 14 residues. CDR3 loop: CASSLDRGAYEQYF. CDR3 in DNA: TGTGCCAGCAGCCTAGACAGGGGCGCCTACGAGCAGTACTTC.

The gene calls are TRBV12-5 and TRBJ2-7; D not certain. Germline V gene sequence: CDR1 LGHNT, CDR2 FRNRAP. Trimming removed 5 bases from V and 3 bases from J, with 8 bases in between. CDR3 length: 12 amino acids. The CDR3 reads CASGVQVYEQYF. The CDR3 nucleotides are TGTGCTAGTGGTGTCCAGGTCTACGAGCAGTACTTC.

The chain is built from TRBV4-1 and TRBJ2-3, with D unclear. V was trimmed by 1 base and J by 0 bases, leaving 14 bases between them. This CDR3 has 17 residues. CDR1 MGHRA and CDR2 YSYEKL come from the germline V gene. CDR3: CASSQVYGRISTDTQYF. The CDR3 DNA follows: TGCGCCAGCAGCCAAGTATATGGCAGGATTAGCACAGATACGCAGTATTTT.

This chain joins TRBV3-1 (or the pseudogene TRBV3-2) and TRBJ1-2, with 8 bases identical to TRBD1. CDR1 and CDR2 from the germline V gene are LGHDT and YNNKEL (reference sequence). The CDR3 totals 14 residues. Germline trimming cut 4 bases from V and 2 bases from J; bases unmatched to any gene: 3. The CDR3 DNA follows: TGTGCCAGCAGCCCCTGGACAGGGAACTATGGCTACACCTTC. Its protein is CASSPWTGNYGYTF.

The chain combines TRBV19 with TRBJ2-1; D unresolved. The CDR3 spans 13 residues. The ends were cut back, 2 bases at V and 12 bases at J, with 14 bases in the middle. The germline V gene encodes CDR1 LNHDA and CDR2 SQIVND (reference sequence). The DNA of the CDR3 is TGTGCCAGTAGTATATACACTTCCTGGGTGCAGTTCTTC. It yields the protein CASSIYTSWVQFF.

This sequence joins TRBV9 and TRBJ1-6, with a possible D match to TRBD1 (5 bases). Germline lookup yields CDR1 SGDLS and CDR2 YYNGEE. Trimming shortened V by 0 bases and J by 6 bases, and 19 bases separated the two germline ends. The length of the CDR3 is 18 residues. The CDR3 reads CASSVGTVRGALNSPLHF. CDR3 DNA: TGTGCCAGCAGCGTAGGGACTGTTCGGGGCGCGCTTAATTCACCCCTCCACTTT.

CDR3 in amino acids: CASSLGQGVDTIYF. The CDR3 DNA follows: TGCGCCAGCAGCTTGGGACAGGGGGTAGACACCATATATTTT. This rearrangement joins TRBV5-1 to TRBJ1-3; 9 bases match TRBD1. Germline trimming cut 0 bases from V and 8 bases from J; bases unmatched to any gene: 3. CDR3 length: 14 residues. CDR1 and CDR2 (germline): SGHRS, YFSETQ. The full variable domain, completed using reference TRBV5-1 and TRBJ1-3, is KAGVTQTPRYLIKTRGQQVTLSCSPISGHRSVSWYQQTPGQGLQFLFEYFSETQRNKGNFPGRFSGRQFSNSRSEMNVSTLELGDSALYLCASSLGQGVDTIYFGEGSWLTVV.

V gene TRBV5-1 combines with J gene TRBJ1-4, with 10 bases aligning to TRBD1. This CDR3 contains 15 residues. J was trimmed by 3 bases and V by 4 bases; bases with no gene match: 3. The germline CDR1 and CDR2 sequences are SGHRS and YFSETQ. CDR3 DNA: TGCGCCAGCAGCCTTGGACAGGGGGCTAATGAAAAACTGTTTTTT. Translating it yields CASSLGQGANEKLFF.

The genes are TRBV6-6 and TRBJ2-5; 8 bases line up with TRBD1. From germline, CDR1 is MNHNY and CDR2 SVGAGI (reference sequence). J lost 5 bases, V lost 5 bases, and 7 bases had no gene match. The CDR3 contains 14 residues. The DNA for the CDR3 is TGTGCCAGCAGTGACCCCAGGGGGCCGGAGACCCAGTACTTC. Translating gives CASSDPRGPETQYF.

The chain is built from TRBV7-6 and TRBJ1-5, with a weak D call TRBD1 (6 bases). Germline assignment: CDR1 SGHVS and CDR2 FNYEAQ. V was clipped by 0 bases and J by 4 bases, with 10 bases between them. CDR3 length: 15 amino acids. CDR3 sequence reads: CASSLAQGFNQPQHF. The CDR3 DNA reads TGTGCCAGCAGCTTAGCTCAGGGGTTTAATCAGCCCCAGCATTTT.

J is TRBJ2-5 and V is TRBV28; no reliable D call. CDR3 length: 12 amino acids. Trimming shortened V by 7 bases and J by 1 base, and 7 bases separated the two germline ends. The germline gives CDR1 MDHEN, CDR2 SYDVKM. For the CDR3, the DNA is TGTGCCAGCAATGGGGTCCAAGAGACCCAGTACTTC. It is translated as CASNGVQETQYF.

The chain combines TRBV18 with TRBJ1-4, with unresolved D. V was shortened by 1 base and J by 0 bases, with 6 bases between the two germline ends. The CDR3 contains 15 residues. From germline, CDR1 is KGHSH and CDR2 LQKENI. The CDR3 nucleotides read TGTGCCAGCTCACCACAGGGAACAACTAATGAAAAACTGTTTTTT. Amino acid sequence: CASSPQGTTNEKLFF.

V usage is TRBV15 and J usage is TRBJ1-1; TRBD1 might be the D (6 bases). Germline-derived CDR1 and CDR2 are LNHNV and YYDKDF (reference sequence). The germline V and J ends were trimmed by 0 bases and 0 bases, with 17 bases remaining between them. The CDR3 runs 18 residues. The CDR3 is CATSRDWRDNDMNTEAFF. The CDR3 DNA sequence: TGTGCCACCAGCAGAGATTGGAGGGACAATGACATGAACACTGAAGCTTTCTTT.

The gene calls are TRBV29-1 and TRBJ1-1; TRBD1 might be the D (5 bases). The CDR3 consists of 12 residues. Germline values: CDR1 SQVTM, CDR2 ANQGSEA. V was shortened by 5 bases and J by 5 bases, with 12 bases between the two germline ends. The CDR3 sequence is CSVRFGGTEAFF. The CDR3 region has the DNA TGCAGCGTTCGCTTTGGGGGAACTGAAGCTTTCTTT.

CDR3: CASSRATLANTGELFF. The CDR3 DNA reads TGCGCCAGCAGCCGAGCGACCCTCGCGAACACCGGGGAGCTGTTTTTT. The rearrangement uses TRBV4-3 and TRBJ2-2, with D unresolved. The ends were cut back, 4 bases at V and 0 bases at J, with 12 bases in the middle. Germline assignment: CDR1 LGHNA and CDR2 YSLEER. The CDR3 totals 16 residues.

V is TRBV5-1 and J is TRBJ2-2, with D possibly being TRBD1 (5 bases). Trimming cost V 3 bases and J 4 bases, with 10 bases left between them. This CDR3 has 14 amino acids. CDR1 is SGHRS, CDR2 YFSETQ, per germline. The CDR3 DNA sequence: TGCGCCAGCAGCTCCGACAGTTCCACCGGGGAGCTGTTTTTT. It codes for CASSSDSSTGELFF.

This clone was detected only a few times. The chain employs TRBV7-2 and TRBJ1-3; D unresolved. Trimming stripped 5 bases from V and 1 base from J, with 3 bases between. Germline V CDR1 and CDR2: SGHTA, FQGNSA. This CDR3 region has 12 residues. The CDR3 DNA follows: TGTGCCAGCAGCGATTCTGGAAACACCATATATTTT. The encoded protein is CASSDSGNTIYF.

The J gene is TRBJ1-5, the V gene TRBV18, with D possibly matching TRBD1 (5 bases). The ends were cut back, 1 base at V and 0 bases at J, with 10 bases in the middle. The CDR3 totals 16 residues. Germline CDR1 is KGHSH and CDR2 is LQKENI. The CDR3 DNA follows: TGTGCCAGCTCACCACAACAGGTTAATAGCAATCAGCCCCAGCATTTT. Amino acids: CASSPQQVNSNQPQHF.

The genes are TRBV6-2 or TRBV6-3 and TRBJ1-5; D not certain. This CDR3 spans 13 amino acids. The germline V and J ends were trimmed by 1 base and 6 bases, with 7 bases remaining between them. Per germline, CDR1 MNHEY and CDR2 SVGEGT. In DNA, the CDR3 is TGTGCCAGCAGTTACTTAGAGCTTCAGCCCCAGCATTTT. Translated, it gives CASSYLELQPQHF.

The chain couples TRBV9 to TRBJ2-2, with D perhaps matching TRBD1 (6 bases). The germline gives CDR1 SGDLS, CDR2 YYNGEE. V shed 3 bases and J shed 2 bases, with 11 bases lying between them. This CDR3 has 15 residues. CDR3 sequence reads: CASSDGRGNTGELFF. CDR3 coding DNA: TGTGCCAGCAGCGACGGCAGGGGAAACACCGGGGAGCTGTTTTTT.

The V gene is TRBV18, the J gene TRBJ2-5; D is possibly TRBD1 (6 bases). The germline V gene has CDR1 KGHSH and CDR2 LQKENI. The germline V and J ends were trimmed by 4 bases and 5 bases, with 14 bases remaining between them. There are 14 residues in the CDR3. This CDR3 reads CASSQQTGTETQYF. The CDR3 DNA follows: TGTGCCAGCTCACAACAAACAGGGACGGAGACCCAGTACTTC.